These T cell receptor beta chains were read from a single sample in a study of early T cells in non-severe SARS-CoV-2 infection. TCRdb re-analysed the 5' RACE reads in MiXCR, keeping a single row per CDR3 protein. The sample records more than 55,000 distinct CDR3 sequences, around 12% being singletons. Sequenced input: whole blood. These receptors were collected from an adult who was a healthcare worker with PCR-confirmed SARS-CoV-2 infection or an uninfected control (not recorded which). Both conserved end residues are part of each CDR3. Each record gives: D gene, J gene, V gene, clone size, CDR3 DNA, CDR3 protein. D genes are given only for firm matches. Clone size, where shown, is once, few, many, or a class for clones that have expanded.

D: .
J: TRBJ2-7
V: TRBV20-1
size: .
DNA: TGCAGTGCTAGAGACTCCTCCTACGAGCAGTACTTC
CDR3: CSARDSSYEQYF

D: .
J: TRBJ2-7
V: TRBV12-2
size: few
DNA: TGTGCAAGTCGCTTAGCGGACCTCTCCTACGAGCAGTACTTC
CDR3: CASRLADLSYEQYF

D: TRBD1
J: TRBJ2-7
V: TRBV5-1
size: many
DNA: TGCGCCAGCTCCGGGACAGGGTCCTACGAGCAGTACTTC
CDR3: CASSGTGSYEQYF

D: .
J: TRBJ1-5
V: TRBV12-3/TRBV12-4
size: .
DNA: TGTGCCAGCAGTTTTTGGCAGGGAATAGGGAATCAGCCCCAGCATTTT
CDR3: CASSFWQGIGNQPQHF

D: .
J: TRBJ2-7
V: TRBV7-2
size: .
DNA: TGTGCCAGCAGCTTACCGACAGGTCGCCGCCTCTACGAGCAGTACTTC
CDR3: CASSLPTGRRLYEQYF

D: .
J: TRBJ2-5
V: TRBV12-3/TRBV12-4
size: few
DNA: TGTGCCAGCAGTTTCTCGGGGGGCTGGACAGAGACCCAGTACTTC
CDR3: CASSFSGGWTETQYF

D: .
J: TRBJ2-4
V: TRBV12-3/TRBV12-4
size: .
DNA: TGTGCCAGCAGTTTAGCCAGTAACATTCAGTACTTC
CDR3: CASSLASNIQYF

D: .
J: TRBJ2-5
V: TRBV12-3/TRBV12-4
size: few
DNA: TGTGCCAGCAGTTTCTTGGGAGAGACCCAGTACTTC
CDR3: CASSFLGETQYF

D: .
J: TRBJ2-7
V: TRBV3-1
size: .
DNA: TGTGCCAGCAGCCAACAAGGGGGAACCTACGAGCAGTACTTC
CDR3: CASSQQGGTYEQYF

D: TRBD1
J: TRBJ1-2
V: TRBV5-8
size: many
DNA: TGTGCCAGCAGTACAGGGAGGGACAGGGAGCCTTGGAACTATGGCTACACCTTC
CDR3: CASSTGRDREPWNYGYTF

D: .
J: TRBJ1-4
V: TRBV12-2
size: .
DNA: TGTGCAAGTCGCTTAGACGGGGGAGGGAACGAAAAACTGTTTTTT
CDR3: CASRLDGGGNEKLFF

D: TRBD2
J: TRBJ2-1
V: TRBV6-5
size: .
DNA: TGTGCCAGCAGTAGTGCTAGCGGGGGGCCCAATGAGCAGTTCTTC
CDR3: CASSSASGGPNEQFF

D: .
J: TRBJ1-5
V: TRBV6-1
size: few
DNA: TGTGCCAGCAGTGAGAGTTGGGGTTGGCCCCAGCATTTT
CDR3: CASSESWGWPQHF

D: TRBD1
J: TRBJ1-1
V: TRBV4-3
size: .
DNA: TGCGCCAGCAGCCAAGACAGGGGGCGGGGGGTGAGGGACACTGAAGCTTTCTTT
CDR3: CASSQDRGRGVRDTEAFF

D: .
J: TRBJ2-5
V: TRBV10-3
size: many
DNA: TGTGCCATCAGTGAGAGTACCGGGGAAGAGACCCAGTACTTC
CDR3: CAISESTGEETQYF

D: .
J: TRBJ1-2
V: TRBV2
size: many
DNA: TGTGCCAGCAGTGCGCACTATGGCTACACCTTC
CDR3: CASSAHYGYTF

D: .
J: TRBJ2-2
V: TRBV6-5
size: .
DNA: TGTGCCAGCAGCGGTACCGGGGAGCTGTTTTTT
CDR3: CASSGTGELFF

D: .
J: TRBJ2-7
V: TRBV28
size: .
DNA: TGTGCCAGCAGTAGCCAAGGCGGAATTTACGAGCAGTACTTC
CDR3: CASSSQGGIYEQYF

D: TRBD2
J: TRBJ2-3
V: TRBV30
size: .
DNA: TGTGCCTGGAGTGTACGTCGAGCGGGGGACCCCACAGATACGCAGTATTTT
CDR3: CAWSVRRAGDPTDTQYF

D: .
J: TRBJ2-2
V: TRBV12-3/TRBV12-4
size: once
DNA: TGTGCCAGCAGTCCTACGGGCGGGGAGCTGTTTTTT
CDR3: CASSPTGGELFF

D: .
J: TRBJ1-5
V: TRBV9
size: few
DNA: TGTGCCAGCAGCGTATCGGGGAATAGCAATCAGCCCCAGCATTTT
CDR3: CASSVSGNSNQPQHF

D: .
J: TRBJ2-3
V: TRBV10-3
size: few
DNA: TGTGCCATCAGTGAGTCGCTGTTGGATACGCAGTATTTT
CDR3: CAISESLLDTQYF

D: .
J: TRBJ1-2
V: TRBV2
size: .
DNA: TGTGCCAGCAGTCCACAGGGTTTCACTAACTATGGCTACACCTTC
CDR3: CASSPQGFTNYGYTF

D: .
J: TRBJ2-2
V: TRBV5-1
size: .
DNA: TGCGCCAGCAGCAGGGGCATCTCGAACACCGGGGAGCTGTTTTTT
CDR3: CASSRGISNTGELFF

D: TRBD1
J: TRBJ1-6
V: TRBV6-5
size: few
DNA: TGTGCCAGCAGTAAGGGGGCGCGTTCACCCCTCCACTTT
CDR3: CASSKGARSPLHF

D: .
J: TRBJ2-1
V: TRBV5-4
size: few
DNA: TGTGCCAGCAGCCAGGACCAAAATGAGCAGTTCTTC
CDR3: CASSQDQNEQFF

D: .
J: TRBJ2-7
V: TRBV18
size: .
DNA: TGTGCCAGCTCACCCACTCGAGGACACTCCTACGAGCAGTACTTC
CDR3: CASSPTRGHSYEQYF

D: .
J: TRBJ2-3
V: TRBV6-6
size: many
DNA: TGTGCCAGCAGTTACGGACGCACAGATACGCAGTATTTT
CDR3: CASSYGRTDTQYF

D: .
J: TRBJ2-3
V: TRBV20-1
size: few
DNA: TGCAGTGCCCACCGACGGTTACCCCCGGGGACGCAGTATTTT
CDR3: CSAHRRLPPGTQYF

D: .
J: TRBJ1-6
V: TRBV10-2
size: many
DNA: TGCGCCAGCAGTGTAGACAGGAACTCACCCCTCCACTTT
CDR3: CASSVDRNSPLHF

D: .
J: TRBJ2-2
V: TRBV12-3/TRBV12-4
size: .
DNA: TGTGCCAGCAGTTCCCCGGGACGGCCTACCGGGGAGCTGTTTTTT
CDR3: CASSSPGRPTGELFF

D: .
J: TRBJ1-1
V: TRBV20-1
size: few
DNA: TGCAGTGCTAGAGAACGGGTGAAGGGCACTGAAGCTTTCTTT
CDR3: CSARERVKGTEAFF

D: .
J: TRBJ2-2
V: TRBV27
size: many
DNA: TGTGCCAGCAGTCACAGGGAACGAAACACCGGGGAGCTGTTTTTT
CDR3: CASSHRERNTGELFF

D: .
J: TRBJ2-5
V: TRBV2
size: many
DNA: TGTGCCAGCAGTGAAGCGCTTGGGGGCCCGGAGACCCAGTACTTC
CDR3: CASSEALGGPETQYF

D: TRBD2
J: TRBJ2-3
V: TRBV5-6
size: .
DNA: TGTGCCTCCGGACTAGCGGGGCCCGATACGCAGTATTTT
CDR3: CASGLAGPDTQYF

D: .
J: TRBJ2-5
V: TRBV12-3/TRBV12-4
size: many
DNA: TGTGCCAGCAGTTTAGTCCCGTACCAAGAGACCCAGTACTTC
CDR3: CASSLVPYQETQYF

D: .
J: TRBJ2-7
V: TRBV11-2
size: .
DNA: TGTGCCAGCAGCTTAGTCCGCTACGAGCAGTACTTC
CDR3: CASSLVRYEQYF

D: TRBD2
J: TRBJ2-1
V: TRBV15
size: .
DNA: TGTGCCACCAGCACTCGGACTAGCGGATCCAATGAGCAGTTCTTC
CDR3: CATSTRTSGSNEQFF

D: .
J: TRBJ1-1
V: TRBV10-1
size: many
DNA: TGCGCCATCGGGGCCAGAGACACTGAAGCTTTCTTT
CDR3: CAIGARDTEAFF

D: TRBD2
J: TRBJ2-1
V: TRBV11-2
size: many
DNA: TGTGCCAGCAGCTCGTACACCGGGACTAGGAACAATGAGCAGTTCTTC
CDR3: CASSSYTGTRNNEQFF

D: .
J: TRBJ2-7
V: TRBV9
size: .
DNA: TGTGCCAGCAGCGTATCCAGTTCCTACGAGCAGTACTTC
CDR3: CASSVSSSYEQYF

D: TRBD1
J: TRBJ2-7
V: TRBV7-2
size: .
DNA: TGTGCCAGCAGCCGACAGACAGGGGAGGACTACGAGCAGTACTTC
CDR3: CASSRQTGEDYEQYF

D: TRBD2
J: TRBJ2-7
V: TRBV10-2
size: .
DNA: TGCGCCAGCACCGCCGCCGGGACTAGCGAGCAGTACTTC
CDR3: CASTAAGTSEQYF

D: TRBD1
J: TRBJ2-7
V: TRBV11-2
size: few
DNA: TGTGCCAGCAGTTCCGGGACAGGGAATGAGTACGAGCAGTACTTC
CDR3: CASSSGTGNEYEQYF

D: TRBD1
J: TRBJ2-7
V: TRBV29-1
size: many
DNA: TGCAGCGTGGGACAGGGAATATACGAGCAGTACTTC
CDR3: CSVGQGIYEQYF

D: .
J: TRBJ2-1
V: TRBV7-2
size: .
DNA: TGTGCCAGCAGCTTAGGAGAGATAGCCCCTTACAATGAGCAGTTCTTC
CDR3: CASSLGEIAPYNEQFF

D: .
J: TRBJ1-1
V: TRBV20-1
size: .
DNA: TGCAGTGCTAAACCTCAGAACACTGAAGCTTTCTTT
CDR3: CSAKPQNTEAFF

D: .
J: TRBJ2-5
V: TRBV20-1
size: .
DNA: TGCAGTGCTGCGAGAGGAAAAGGGACCCAGTACTTC
CDR3: CSAARGKGTQYF